Reported below is one T cell receptor (beta chain). This entry comes from a study of T-cell memory formation after mild COVID-19. Looking at the study overall: TCR clusters mostly belonged to single donors.

Germline V lookup: CDR1 SGHRS, CDR2 YFSETQ. CDR3 length: 15 amino acids. V lost 1 base to trimming and J lost 3 bases, with 14 bases between them. TCRdb used MiXCR to reprocess the 5' RACE reads, holding one entry per CDR3 protein. The sample lists approximately 290,000 distinct CDR3 sequences, less than 20% occurring once. Sequenced: PBMCs or a T cell subset sorted from them (not recorded which). V is TRBV5-1 and J is TRBJ2-7, with a tentative D call TRBD2 (5 bases). The TCR originated in a man younger than 35 who had mild COVID-19 (a few samples of this study predate the infection). Cell type and time point are not known. This chain's CDR3 is CASSLSLAFGYEQYF. The CDR3 bases are TGCGCCAGCAGCTTGAGCCTAGCCTTCGGCTACGAGCAGTACTTC.